This T cell receptor beta chain was captured by sequencing in a study of blood T cell repertoires in COVID-19. Only in-frame clones appear in the TCRdb table, and some are missing; sequencing was by immunoSEQ multiplex PCR. The sample includes approximately 270,000 clones, about nine tenths of them seen just once. This receptor was taken from a young woman with COVID-19, enrolled during active disease. The sequenced sample consisted of peripheral blood.

CDR3 sequence: CASSQGVLRSEAFF. The CDR3 coding sequence is TGCGCCAGCAGCCAAGGGGTATTGCGGTCTGAAGCTTTCTTT. The chain carries TRBV4-1 and TRBJ1-1; D is unresolved. The CDR3 covers 14 residues. The V gene's germline CDR1 is MGHRA and CDR2 YSYEKL. V was clipped by 1 base and J by 6 bases, with 12 bases between them.